The 7 T cell receptor beta chains given below trace back to one sample, sequenced in a study of blood T cell repertoires in COVID-19. Using immunoSEQ multiplex PCR, the repertoire was profiled, and TCRdb retains in-frame clones only, with some absent. The profile shows under 450,000 clones, roughly 77% of them singletons. Sequenced sample: peripheral blood. The receptors come from a human donor with acute or convalescent COVID-19. The donor label of this sample is uncertain.

The chain is built from TRBV28 and TRBJ1-2; TRBD1 might be the D (6 bases). The germline CDR1 and CDR2 sequences are MDHEN and SYDVKM. Trimming stripped 4 bases from V and 2 bases from J, with 14 bases between. This CDR3 has 15 residues. The CDR3 DNA is TGTGCCAGCAGTTCAAAGGGGGGGCCAAACTATGGCTACACCTTC. This encodes CASSSKGGPNYGYTF.

This clone was found many times. This sample also contains other DNA sequences that code for the same CDR3. This chain uses TRBV5-1 with TRBJ2-7, with 8 bases lining up with TRBD1. CDR3 length equals 14 residues. Germline CDR1 SGHRS, CDR2 YFSETQ. V lost 3 bases to trimming and J lost 1 base; unmatched junction nucleotides: 3. The CDR3 region is CASSSGQGSYEQYF. DNA of the CDR3: TGCGCCAGCAGCTCTGGACAGGGATCCTACGAGCAGTACTTC.

The chain combines TRBV4-1 with TRBJ2-7; TRBD1 aligns across 7 bases. The CDR3 is 13 residues long. Germline values: CDR1 MGHRA, CDR2 YSYEKL. V lost 3 bases and J lost 6; bases outside the gene matches: 5. In nucleotides, the CDR3 is TGCGCCAGCAGCCAGCACGACAGGGCCGAGCAGTACTTC. Its translation: CASSQHDRAEQYF.

The rearrangement joins TRBV2 to TRBJ1-2, with TRBD1 identical over 8 bases. The V gene's germline CDR1 is SNHLY and CDR2 FYNNEI. V gave up 3 bases and J gave up 1 base; unmatched junction bases: 1. This CDR3 is 14 amino acids long. CDR3 bases: TGTGCCAGCAGTGACGGACAGGGTAACTATGGCTACACCTTC. It encodes CASSDGQGNYGYTF.

This chain joins TRBV7-9 and TRBJ2-5, with TRBD2 as a possible D gene (6 bases). The CDR3 totals 15 residues. Germline V lookup: CDR1 SEHNR, CDR2 FQNEAQ (reference sequence). V lost 4 bases and J lost 2, with 14 bases in between. CDR3 coding DNA: TGTGCCAGCAGCTCCCCCCGGGCGGGACAAGAGACCCAGTACTTC. This sequence encodes CASSSPRAGQETQYF.

The rearrangement links TRBV6-5 to TRBJ1-2; 9 nucleotides line up with TRBD1. The CDR3 spans 15 residues. V lost 6 bases to trimming and J lost 4 bases; unmatched junction nucleotides: 9. The V gene's germline CDR1 is MNHEY and CDR2 SVGAGI. The DNA for the CDR3 is TGTGCCAGCAGCATGGGACAGGGATTCCCCTATGGCTACACCTTC. Translation: CASSMGQGFPYGYTF.

The table lists this clone with a few counts. The genes are TRBV10-3 and TRBJ1-1, with 8 bases fitting TRBD1. The CDR3 has 12 amino acids. The V gene's germline CDR1 is ENHRY and CDR2 SYGVKD. Losses at the gene ends were 10 bases for V and 5 bases for J; bases not matched to a gene: 6. CDR3 sequence: CATRQGRTEAFF. The CDR3 DNA sequence: TGTGCCACCCGACAGGGGAGGACTGAAGCTTTCTTT.